The 10 T cell receptor beta chains presented below share a single source sample, sequenced in a study of blood T cells in healthy people across ages. PCR was performed a second time for about 6 to 11 cycles using a sample-barcoded 5' primer and a J-beta primer mix. TCRdb reanalysed the 5' RACE reads using MiXCR and keeps one entry per CDR3 protein. The table includes 1.8 million or so distinct CDR3 sequences, about 39% detected once. The sequenced material came from blood. The receptors here all came from a human donor in good health.

With respect to this clonotype: One end of the junction is discordant with germline, which a read error may explain. This chain connects TRBV5-1 to TRBJ2-1, with TRBD1 matching over 8 bases. The germline gives CDR1 SGHRS, CDR2 YFSETQ. CDR3 length: 15 residues. The CDR3, as DNA: TGCGCCGGCAGCGTCGGACAGGGCACCTACAATGAGCAGTTCTTC. Translation: CAGSVGQGTYNEQFF.

The chain links TRBV27 to TRBJ1-1; 7 nucleotides align to TRBD1. There are 16 residues in the CDR3. Germline CDR1 and CDR2: MNHEY and SMNVEV (reference sequence). Trimming took 2 bases from V and 4 from J; bases not matched to a gene: 10. The CDR3 loop reads CASSLNPGGGGTEAFF. Written as DNA, the CDR3 is TGTGCCAGCAGTTTAAACCCAGGGGGGGGGGGCACTGAAGCTTTCTTT.

The rearrangement joins TRBV6-5 to TRBJ1-4; 7 positions agree with TRBD1. Germline V lookup: CDR1 MNHEY, CDR2 SVGAGI. V gave up 6 bases and J gave up 4 bases; unmatched junction bases: 8. CDR3 size: 15 residues. CDR3 residues: CASSVTGTDNEKLFF. The CDR3 coding sequence is TGTGCCAGCAGCGTCACCGGGACAGATAATGAAAAACTGTTTTTT.

The rearrangement joins TRBV20-1 to TRBJ2-1; D is uncertain. Trimming took off 4 bases at V and 3 bases at J, with 13 bases between the two ends. There are 14 residues in the CDR3. The V gene's germline CDR1 is DFQATT and CDR2 SNEGSKA (reference sequence). CDR3 bases: TGCAGTGCTATCGCCCCTGGGGTCTACAATGAGCAGTTCTTC. This sequence encodes CSAIAPGVYNEQFF.

The table lists this clonotype with a few counts. V is TRBV10-2 and J is TRBJ2-5; no clear D gene. The J call could be wrong; TRBJ2-7 is a better fit for the DNA end. The CDR3 consists of 12 residues. The germline V gene has CDR1 WSHSY and CDR2 SAAADI. CDR3 sequence reads: CASSESVGEQYF. The CDR3 DNA is TGCGCCAGCAGTGAGTCGGTCGGCGAGCAGTACTTC.

This chain links TRBV20-1 with TRBJ1-5; TRBD1 agrees at 9 bases. The CDR3 is 18 amino acids. Germline assignment: CDR1 DFQATT and CDR2 SNEGSKA (reference sequence). The ends lost 4 bases at V and 0 bases at J; junction bases unmatched: 13. For the CDR3, the DNA is TGCAGTGCTAAGCCGGGACAGGGAAGCCTATATAGCAATCAGCCCCAGCATTTT. Protein sequence: CSAKPGQGSLYSNQPQHF.

This clonotype has a handful of counts. The chain recombines TRBV29-1 with TRBJ2-1, with 10 bases identical to TRBD1. CDR3 length equals 14 residues. In germline, CDR1 is SQVTM, CDR2 ANQGSEA. V lost 7 bases to trimming and J lost 3 bases; unmatched junction nucleotides: 6. The CDR3 sequence: CSAKRDRGYNEQFF. CDR3 sequence (DNA): TGCAGCGCCAAACGGGACAGGGGCTACAATGAGCAGTTCTTC.

The CDR3 sequence: CASRTQGENSPLHF. The CDR3 DNA sequence: TGTGCCAGCAGAACCCAGGGGGAGAATTCACCCCTCCACTTT. The chain links TRBV6-5 to TRBJ1-6; 7 nucleotides match TRBD1. Germline values: CDR1 MNHEY, CDR2 SVGAGI. The V and J ends lost 6 bases and 7 bases, in that order; junction bases with no gene match: 6. The CDR3 is 14 amino acids.

This clonotype appeared a few times. The chain couples TRBV5-1 to TRBJ1-1; D not resolved. The germline gives CDR1 SGHRS, CDR2 YFSETQ. V was shortened by 3 bases and J by 3 bases, with 12 bases between the two germline ends. The CDR3 sequence is 14 residues long. The CDR3 reads CASSSSSPDTEAFF. The CDR3 nucleotides are TGCGCCAGCAGCTCAAGCTCTCCAGACACTGAAGCTTTCTTT.

This clonotype was counted a single time. This chain uses TRBV7-2 with TRBJ1-2, with unresolved D. This CDR3 contains 18 residues. Between the trimmed V and J ends, which lost 2 bases and 5 bases, there was a span of 24 bases. Germline V gene sequence: CDR1 SGHTA, CDR2 FQGNSA. This chain's CDR3 is CASSLMSWEVVSGYGYTF. The DNA for the CDR3 is TGTGCCAGCAGCTTAATGAGCTGGGAGGTAGTATCCGGTTATGGCTACACCTTC.